Sequencing of this T cell receptor beta chain was carried out in a study of T cell responses to AZD1222 COVID-19 vaccine. Germline CDR1 is SGHRS and CDR2 is YFSETQ. CDR3 size: 15 residues. The V end was cut by 4 bases, the J end by 5 bases, with 18 bases between. This table comes from immunoSEQ multiplex PCR, and its TCRdb copy is limited to in-frame clones, with some not included. This repertoire shows 75,000 to 100,000 clones, nearly 90% found once; its top ten account for over 7.5%. The receptor was isolated from an adult in good health. The chain employs TRBV5-1 and TRBJ2-5; weak D call: TRBD1 (6 bases). The sequenced sample was peripheral blood, obtained on day 0 of AZD1222 vaccination. CDR3 region: CASSPNRDPRETQYF. The CDR3 coding sequence is TGCGCCAGCAGCCCAAACAGGGATCCGCGGGAGACCCAGTACTTC.